A single sample is the source of the 10 T cell receptor beta chains below, sequenced in a study of vaccination and CD4 T cells after COVID-19. The treatment: roughly 11-day PBMC culture with coronavirus spike peptide pools or control peptides (ViraFEST assay). Sequenced with the Oncomine TCR Beta short-read assay was DNA taken from cultured CD4+ T cells. TCRdb re-called the PCR reads with MiXCR, one entry per CDR3 protein. The sample lists about 19,000 distinct CDR3 sequences, 40% to 55% occurring once. No antigen is known for these receptors. This sample comprised CD4+ T cells from blood, cultured in vitro, obtained after SARS-CoV-2 vaccination. The receptors were gathered from a human donor who had recovered from COVID-19.

V is TRBV11-3 and J is TRBJ1-6; D possibly corresponds to TRBD1 (6 bases). CDR3 length equals 15 residues. CDR1 and CDR2 (germline): SGHNT, YENEEA. The germline V and J ends were trimmed by 1 base and 8 bases, with 12 bases remaining between them. The DNA for the CDR3 is TGTGCCAGCAGCTTAGCTGCGACAGGTCATTCACCCCTCCACTTT. Its translation: CASSLAATGHSPLHF.

The CDR3 DNA reads TGCAGTGCTAGAGTGGGAGTGGGGACAGGGAATGTAAATGAGCAGTTCTTC. It encodes CSARVGVGTGNVNEQFF. The chain carries TRBV20-1 and TRBJ2-1; 9 nucleotides align to TRBD1. J was trimmed by 7 bases and V by 1 base; bases with no gene match: 14. The CDR3 is 17 residues long. CDR1 and CDR2 (germline): DFQATT, SNEGSKA (reference sequence).

V is TRBV11-3 and J is TRBJ2-1, with 9 bases identical to TRBD2. The junction had 10 bases not matched to a gene; V was cut back by 0 bases and J by 7 bases. The V gene's germline CDR1 is SGHNT and CDR2 YENEEA. The CDR3 is 17 residues long. The CDR3 sequence is CASSLDRFLAGWNEQFF. The CDR3 DNA is TGTGCCAGCAGCTTAGATCGATTTCTAGCGGGATGGAATGAGCAGTTCTTC.

The table lists this clonotype with a few counts. The J gene is TRBJ1-2, the V gene TRBV28; 11 bases are shared with TRBD1. V dropped 6 bases and J dropped 1; count of bases not matched to a gene: 4. Germline values: CDR1 MDHEN, CDR2 SYDVKM. This CDR3 is 15 amino acids long. For the CDR3, the DNA is TGTGCCAGCAGCTCCGGGACAGGGGGTAACTATGGCTACACCTTC. Encoded protein: CASSSGTGGNYGYTF.

The chain's CDR3 is CSALVDGRQTQYF. The CDR3 DNA sequence: TGCAGTGCCCTTGTCGACGGGCGCCAGACCCAGTACTTC. The J gene is TRBJ2-5, the V gene TRBV20-1; D gene uncertain. V lost 6 bases to trimming and J lost 6 bases, with 17 bases between them. Germline V CDR1 and CDR2: DFQATT, SNEGSKA (reference sequence). The CDR3 length is 13 residues.

The rearrangement joins TRBV5-4 to TRBJ1-2; D perhaps matches TRBD1 (5 bases). V shed 4 bases and J shed 4 bases, with 17 bases lying between them. The CDR3 is 15 residues long. From germline, CDR1 is SGHNT and CDR2 YYREEE (reference sequence). The CDR3 region is CASSPEGSGVYGYTF. CDR3 nucleotides: TGTGCCAGCAGCCCCGAGGGGTCTGGGGTCTATGGCTACACCTTC.

By frequency in the sample, this clonotype is medium-sized (0.01 to 0.1%). The chain combines TRBV21-1 with TRBJ1-5; the table's D call TRBD1 went unverified against the DNA. TRBV21-1 is a pseudogene segment. CDR3 length: 14 amino acids. CDR3 sequence: CASSPAPGGQPQHF. The CDR3 DNA reads as TGTGCCAGCAGCCCTGCCCCGGGAGGCCAGCCCCAGCATTTT.

This clonotype has a handful of counts. The chain is built from TRBV7-9 and TRBJ1-6; D uncertain. The V gene's germline CDR1 is SEHNR and CDR2 FQNEAQ (reference sequence). This CDR3 spans 14 amino acids. V lost 3 bases and J 3 bases, leaving 6 bases between the germline ends. CDR3 DNA: TGTGCCAGCAGCTTCGCCGGCTATAATTCACCCCTCCACTTT. It translates to CASSFAGYNSPLHF. Full variable domain (remainder filled in from reference TRBV7-9 and TRBJ1-6): DTGVSQNPRHKITKRGQNVTFRCDPISEHNRLYWYRQTLGQGPEFLTYFQNEAQLEKSRLLSDRFSAERPKGSFSTLEIQRTEQGDSAMYLCASSFAGYNSPLHFGNGTRLTVT.

This clonotype has just a few counts. This chain uses TRBV6-1 with TRBJ1-3, with 7 nucleotides matching TRBD1. CDR1 is MNHNS, CDR2 SASEGT, per germline. J was trimmed by 2 bases and V by 7 bases; bases with no gene match: 8. This CDR3 has 15 amino acids. In DNA, the CDR3 is TGTGCCAGCACCTTGGGGCAGGGGGCTGGAAACACCATATATTTT. As protein: CASTLGQGAGNTIYF.

This clonotype was picked up a small number of times. This sequence joins TRBV15 and TRBJ1-1; the D gene is possibly TRBD1 (6 bases). Germline assignment: CDR1 LNHNV and CDR2 YYDKDF (reference sequence). The CDR3 is 17 amino acids. Trimming shortened V by 4 bases and J by 1 base, and 19 bases separated the two germline ends. The CDR3 reads CATSTAGHLTGNTEAFF. The CDR3 nucleotides are TGTGCCACCAGCACGGCGGGACACCTCACGGGGAACACTGAAGCTTTCTTT.